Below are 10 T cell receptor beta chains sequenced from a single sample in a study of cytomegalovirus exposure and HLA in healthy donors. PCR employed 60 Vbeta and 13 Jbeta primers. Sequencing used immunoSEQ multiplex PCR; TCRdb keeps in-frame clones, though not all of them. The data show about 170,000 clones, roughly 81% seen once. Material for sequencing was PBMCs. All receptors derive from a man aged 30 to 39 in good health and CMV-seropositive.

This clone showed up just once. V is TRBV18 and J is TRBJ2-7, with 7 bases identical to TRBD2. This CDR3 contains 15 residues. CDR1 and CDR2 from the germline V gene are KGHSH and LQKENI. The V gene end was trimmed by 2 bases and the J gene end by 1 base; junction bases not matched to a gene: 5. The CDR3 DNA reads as TGTGCCAGCTCACCAAGTCCGGGACTATCCTACGAGCAGTACTTC. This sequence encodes CASSPSPGLSYEQYF.

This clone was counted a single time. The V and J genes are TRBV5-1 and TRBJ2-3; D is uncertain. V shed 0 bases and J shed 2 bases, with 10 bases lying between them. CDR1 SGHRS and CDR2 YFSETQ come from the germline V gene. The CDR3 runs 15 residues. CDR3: CASSLAAASTDTQYF. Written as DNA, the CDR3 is TGCGCCAGCAGCTTGGCGGCGGCATCCACAGATACGCAGTATTTT.

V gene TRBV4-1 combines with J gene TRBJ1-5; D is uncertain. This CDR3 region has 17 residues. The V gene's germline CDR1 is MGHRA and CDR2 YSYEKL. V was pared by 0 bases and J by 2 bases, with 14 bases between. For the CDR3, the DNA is TGCGCCAGCAGCCAAGAGGGTGGAGGTACGGGCAATCAGCCCCAGCATTTT. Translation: CASSQEGGGTGNQPQHF.

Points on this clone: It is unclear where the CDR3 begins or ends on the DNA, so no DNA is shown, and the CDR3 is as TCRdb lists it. The CDR3 sequence is CASSLTFGDTEAFF. The chain uses TRBV5-1 and TRBJ1-1. Inclusive of both ends, the CDR3 amounts to 14 amino acids. Per the germline V gene, CDR1 is SGHRS and CDR2 is YFSETQ.

The DNA of the CDR3 is TGTGCCAGCAGTAACGCGGGAGTCCAAGAGACCCAGTACTTC. It codes for CASSNAGVQETQYF. The chain combines TRBV7-8 with TRBJ2-5; 7 nucleotides match TRBD2. Germline assignment: CDR1 SGHVS and CDR2 FQNEAQ. CDR3 length: 14 amino acids. Trimming cost V 6 bases and J 1 base; bases outside gene matches: 5.

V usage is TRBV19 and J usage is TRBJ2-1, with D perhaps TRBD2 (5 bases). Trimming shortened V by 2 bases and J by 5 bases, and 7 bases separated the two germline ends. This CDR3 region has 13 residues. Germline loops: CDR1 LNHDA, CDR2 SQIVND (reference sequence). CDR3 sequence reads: CASSIRDHNEQFF. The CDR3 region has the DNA TGTGCCAGTAGTATACGGGATCACAATGAGCAGTTCTTC.

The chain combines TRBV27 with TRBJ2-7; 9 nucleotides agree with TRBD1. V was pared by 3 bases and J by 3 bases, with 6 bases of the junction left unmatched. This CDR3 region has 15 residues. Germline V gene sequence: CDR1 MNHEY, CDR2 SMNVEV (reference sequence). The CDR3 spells CASSLGTGRDYEQYF. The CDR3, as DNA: TGTGCCAGCAGTTTGGGGACAGGGAGAGACTACGAGCAGTACTTC.

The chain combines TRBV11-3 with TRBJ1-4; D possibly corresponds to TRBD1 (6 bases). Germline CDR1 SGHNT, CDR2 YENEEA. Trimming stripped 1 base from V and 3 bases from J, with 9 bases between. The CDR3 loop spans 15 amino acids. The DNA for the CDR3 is TGTGCCAGCAGCTTAGGCAGGGGAGCTAATGAAAAACTGTTTTTT. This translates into CASSLGRGANEKLFF.

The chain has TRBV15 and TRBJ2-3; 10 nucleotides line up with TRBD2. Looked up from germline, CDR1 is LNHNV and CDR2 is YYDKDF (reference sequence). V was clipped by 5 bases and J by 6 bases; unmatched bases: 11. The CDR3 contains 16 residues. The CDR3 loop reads CATSQGEREGRDTQYF. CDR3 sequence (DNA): TGTGCCACCAGCCAAGGAGAGCGGGAGGGCCGCGATACGCAGTATTTT. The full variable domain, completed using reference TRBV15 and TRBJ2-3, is DAMVIQNPRYQVTQFGKPVTLSCSQTLNHNVMYWYQQKSSQAPKLLFHYYDKDFNNEADTPDNFQSRRPNTSFCFLDIRSPGLGDTAMYLCATSQGEREGRDTQYFGPGTRLTVL.

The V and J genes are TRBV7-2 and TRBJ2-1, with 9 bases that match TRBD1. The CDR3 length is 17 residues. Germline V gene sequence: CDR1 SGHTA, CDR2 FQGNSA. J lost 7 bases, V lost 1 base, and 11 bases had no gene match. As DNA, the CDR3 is TGTGCCAGCAGCTTAGTACAGTGGGACAGGGCGCGGAATGAGCAGTTCTTC. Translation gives CASSLVQWDRARNEQFF.